These 28 T cell receptor beta chains were sequenced from one sample in a study of Siglec-9 on CD8 T cells in melanoma. Assay: immunoSEQ multiplex PCR; the TCRdb copy retains only in-frame clones and omits some. The table records about 30,000 clones, 80% of them present only once. Sequenced material: Siglec-9- CD8+ T cells sorted from blood. The receptor source for this set is a human donor in good health.

The rearrangement links TRBV10-3 to TRBJ2-2; D is unclear. This CDR3 comprises 14 residues. CDR1 ENHRY and CDR2 SYGVKD come from the germline V gene. With 0 bases removed from V and 4 bases from J, the gap between germline ends came to 6 bases. The CDR3 nucleotides are TGTGCCATCAGTGAGTCGGTTGCCACCGGGGAGCTGTTTTTT. It yields the protein CAISESVATGELFF.

The chain links TRBV27 to TRBJ2-4, with D perhaps TRBD1 (6 bases). The CDR3 is 15 amino acids. Germline-derived CDR1 and CDR2 are MNHEY and SMNVEV (reference sequence). V lost 0 bases to trimming and J lost 6 bases, with 12 bases between them. Here the CDR3 reads CASSLSQQGRNIQYF. Written as DNA, the CDR3 is TGTGCCAGCAGTTTATCCCAACAGGGCAGAAACATTCAGTACTTC.

J is TRBJ1-1 and V is TRBV15, with D perhaps matching TRBD1 (5 bases). There are 15 residues in the CDR3. V lost 1 base, J lost 4 bases, and 13 bases lay in between. The germline V gene has CDR1 LNHNV and CDR2 YYDKDF (reference sequence). The CDR3 sequence is CATSRVGSGGTEAFF. The DNA for the CDR3 is TGTGCCACCAGCAGAGTCGGATCGGGGGGCACTGAAGCTTTCTTT.

The chain combines TRBV6-6 with TRBJ1-1; D gene uncertain. V was shortened by 7 bases and J by 4 bases, with 13 bases between the two germline ends. CDR1 is MNHNY and CDR2 is SVGAGI in the germline V gene (reference sequence). CDR3 size: 13 residues. The CDR3 bases are TGTGCCAGCACTATAGGTCCGGGCACTGAAGCTTTCTTT. It is translated as CASTIGPGTEAFF.

The table lists this clone with a few counts. The rearrangement links TRBV5-1 to TRBJ1-3; no clear D. Germline V lookup: CDR1 SGHRS, CDR2 YFSETQ. This CDR3 is 11 amino acids long. Trimming removed 6 bases from V and 3 bases from J, with 4 bases in between. The CDR3 is CASNGGNTIYF. Here the CDR3 DNA reads TGCGCCAGCAATGGTGGAAACACCATATATTTT.

This chain connects TRBV19 to TRBJ1-6; TRBD1 matches at 9 bases. The CDR3 sequence is 16 residues long. V lost 4 bases, J lost 7 bases, and 8 bases stayed unmatched. Germline values: CDR1 LNHDA, CDR2 SQIVND (reference sequence). The CDR3 nucleotides read TGTGCCAGTAGTACAGGACAGGGGAGGGCGAATTCACCCCTCCACTTT. Amino acids: CASSTGQGRANSPLHF. The variable domain in full, with the rest retrieved from reference TRBV19 and TRBJ1-6, is DGGITQSPKYLFRKEGQNVTLSCEQNLNHDAMYWYRQDPGQGLRLIYYSQIVNDFQKGDIAEGYSVSREKKESFPLTVTSAQKNPTAFYLCASSTGQGRANSPLHFGNGTRLTVT.

The V call is TRBV27, the J call TRBJ1-4; D may be TRBD1 (6 bases). This CDR3 region has 16 residues. Germline CDR1 reads MNHEY; CDR2 reads SMNVEV (reference sequence). Trimming stripped 3 bases from V and 3 bases from J, with 14 bases between. In DNA, the CDR3 is TGTGCCAGCAGTTTCACAGTGGGGGCGGCTAATGAAAAACTGTTTTTT. Protein sequence: CASSFTVGAANEKLFF.

The CDR3 protein is CASSLAWGGEMNTEAFF. In DNA, the CDR3 is TGTGCCAGCAGCTTAGCGTGGGGGGGTGAAATGAACACTGAAGCTTTCTTT. The chain carries TRBV11-2 and TRBJ1-1; a possible D gene is TRBD1 (5 bases). This CDR3 is built from 17 residues. CDR1 SGHAT and CDR2 FQNNGV come from the germline V gene. Trimming shortened V by 1 base and J by 0 bases, and 15 bases separated the two germline ends.

The rearrangement joins TRBV6-4 to TRBJ2-3; TRBD2 matches 11 bases. The trim removed 4 bases at V and 6 bases at J, leaving 6 bases unmatched. CDR1 and CDR2 from the germline V gene are MRHNA and SNTAGT. This CDR3 spans 15 amino acids. CDR3 bases: TGTGCCAGCAGTGTACTAGCGGGAGTGGACGATACGCAGTATTTT. Residues: CASSVLAGVDDTQYF.

The rearrangement joins TRBV29-1 to TRBJ1-2, with TRBD1 identical over 8 bases. Trimming at V came to 3 bases and at J to 6 bases, leaving 6 bases not matched to a gene. The CDR3 is 13 amino acids. Germline V gene lookup returns CDR1 SQVTM and CDR2 ANQGSEA. The CDR3 protein is CSVEGQDEDGYTF. The CDR3 bases are TGCAGCGTTGAGGGACAGGATGAAGATGGCTACACCTTC.

This clone was counted a few times. The chain recombines TRBV5-4 with TRBJ1-1; D is undetermined. The CDR3 covers 13 residues. V was trimmed by 2 bases and J by 0 bases, leaving 5 bases between them. Germline V gene sequence: CDR1 SGHNT, CDR2 YYREEE (reference sequence). The CDR3 spells CASSFLMNTEAFF. CDR3 bases: TGTGCCAGCAGCTTTTTGATGAACACTGAAGCTTTCTTT.

This chain links TRBV2 with TRBJ2-7; 12 bases agree with TRBD2. The germline gives CDR1 SNHLY, CDR2 FYNNEI. CDR3 size: 15 residues. Trimming at V came to 8 bases and at J to 5 bases, leaving 10 bases not matched to a gene. As DNA, the CDR3 is TGTGCCAGCTGGGGGGTTCGGACTAGCGGGGACGAGCAGTACTTC. Protein: CASWGVRTSGDEQYF.

As DNA, the CDR3 is TGTGCCAGCTCACCACTGACGGCGGAGCTGGGCCACTGGGGCTACACCTTC. Protein product: CASSPLTAELGHWGYTF. The genes are TRBV18 and TRBJ1-2; no clear D gene. V dropped 1 base and J dropped 8 bases, with 23 bases sitting between them. Germline V CDR1 and CDR2: KGHSH, LQKENI. The CDR3 totals 17 residues.

V and J are TRBV7-8 and TRBJ2-7, with a weak D call TRBD1 (5 bases). Germline V gives CDR1 SGHVS, CDR2 FQNEAQ. Trimming removed 4 bases at V and 4 bases at J, with 17 bases between. This CDR3 spans 15 amino acids. The CDR3 DNA reads TGTGCCAGCAGCTGGGGCGTAGGGGTTTTGTACGAGCAGTACGTC. It yields the protein CASSWGVGVLYEQYV.

Details on this clone: The sample holds other DNA sequences that translate to the same CDR3. This chain's CDR3 is CASSLERSTDTQYF. CDR3 nucleotides: TGTGCCAGCAGCTTGGAGAGGAGCACAGATACGCAGTATTTT. This chain connects TRBV5-6 to TRBJ2-3; no definite D call. Looked up from germline, CDR1 is SGHDT and CDR2 is YYEEEE. Trimming left V 0 bases short and J 0 bases short, with 5 bases between. The CDR3 totals 14 residues.

V gene TRBV4-1 combines with J gene TRBJ2-7; D is unresolved. Germline assignment: CDR1 MGHRA and CDR2 YSYEKL. V lost 4 bases and J lost 0, with 13 bases in between. This CDR3 is 15 amino acids long. CDR3 protein: CASSPEEKSSYEQYV. CDR3 coding DNA: TGCGCCAGCAGCCCTGAGGAGAAAAGCTCCTACGAGCAGTACGTC.

The CDR3 is CASSLGDSSYEQYF. The CDR3 coding sequence is TGTGCCAGCAGCTTAGGCGACAGCTCCTACGAGCAGTACTTC. The rearrangement joins TRBV7-9 to TRBJ2-7; D perhaps matches TRBD1 (5 bases). The V gene lost 1 base and the J gene lost 0 bases, with 7 bases spanning the gap. Germline CDR1 and CDR2: SEHNR and FQNEAQ (reference sequence). The CDR3 is made up of 14 amino acids. Variable domain in full (rest from reference TRBV7-9 and TRBJ2-7): DTGVSQNPRHKITKRGQNVTFRCDPISEHNRLYWYRQTLGQGPEFLTYFQNEAQLEKSRLLSDRFSAERPKGSFSTLEIQRTEQGDSAMYLCASSLGDSSYEQYFGPGTRLTVT.

The table lists this clone with a few counts. The rearrangement uses TRBV10-3 and TRBJ1-5, with D possibly matching TRBD1 (5 bases). The V end lost 2 bases, the J end lost 6 bases, and 8 bases lay between the germline ends. This CDR3 region has 13 residues. Germline CDR1 reads ENHRY; CDR2 reads SYGVKD. The CDR3 coding sequence is TGTGCCATCAGTGAGCTAGGGGCTCAGCCCCAGCATTTT. Protein product: CAISELGAQPQHF.

The gene calls are TRBV11-2 and TRBJ2-5, with 8 bases that match TRBD2. V gave up 1 base and J gave up 2 bases; unmatched junction bases: 3. Germline lookup yields CDR1 SGHAT and CDR2 FQNNGV. The CDR3 is made up of 15 amino acids. This CDR3 reads CASSLGTSGQETQYF. The CDR3 DNA follows: TGTGCCAGCAGCTTAGGAACTAGCGGACAAGAGACCCAGTACTTC. Using reference TRBV11-2 and TRBJ2-5 for the parts outside the CDR3, the full variable domain is EAGVAQSPRYKIIEKRQSVAFWCNPISGHATLYWYQQILGQGPKLLIQFQNNGVVDDSQLPKDRFSAERLKGVDSTLKIQPAKLEDSAVYLCASSLGTSGQETQYFGPGTRLLVL.

The J gene is TRBJ1-2, the V gene TRBV6-1, with D uncertain. Germline V CDR1 and CDR2: MNHNS, SASEGT. The CDR3 consists of 16 residues. V lost 1 base, J lost 4 bases, and 16 bases lay in between. The CDR3: CASSEGRHFIVYGYTF. CDR3 nucleotide sequence: TGTGCCAGCAGTGAAGGTCGACACTTTATAGTCTATGGCTACACCTTC.

The chain combines TRBV5-1 with TRBJ1-1; tentative D call: TRBD1 (6 bases). Germline CDR1 reads SGHRS; CDR2 reads YFSETQ. The CDR3 totals 14 residues. V lost 0 bases and J 3 bases, leaving 9 bases between the germline ends. The CDR3 nucleotides read TGCGCCAGCAGCTTGGTGCCAGGGGACACTGAAGCTTTCTTT. This sequence encodes CASSLVPGDTEAFF.

The V call is TRBV11-1, the J call TRBJ2-7; D is possibly TRBD2 (6 bases). The CDR3 loop spans 13 amino acids. CDR1 is SGHAT and CDR2 is FQDESV in the germline V gene (reference sequence). V lost 7 bases, J lost 6 bases, and 16 bases lay in between. The CDR3 here is CASTPASEGEQYF. DNA of the CDR3: TGTGCCAGCACGCCTGCTAGCGAAGGCGAGCAGTACTTC. Filled out from reference TRBV11-1 and TRBJ2-7, the complete variable domain reads EAEVAQSPRYKITEKSQAVAFWCDPISGHATLYWYRQILGQGPELLVQFQDESVVDDSQLPKDRFSAERLKGVDSTLKIQPAELGDSAMYLCASTPASEGEQYFGPGTRLTVT.

The chain uses TRBV6-5 and TRBJ1-1; 7 nucleotides line up with TRBD1. This CDR3 is built from 16 residues. Trimming cost V 2 bases and J 3 bases; bases outside gene matches: 9. Looked up from germline, CDR1 is MNHEY and CDR2 is SVGAGI. DNA for the CDR3: TGTGCCAGCAGTTACGTCGGGGACAGAATTGACACTGAAGCTTTCTTT. This translates into CASSYVGDRIDTEAFF.

The chain has TRBV4-1 and TRBJ1-5; TRBD1 matches 8 bases. The CDR3 has 15 residues. Germline V lookup: CDR1 MGHRA, CDR2 YSYEKL. V lost 4 bases to trimming and J lost 3 bases; unmatched junction nucleotides: 5. The CDR3, as DNA: TGCGCCAGCAGCCTGGAGGACAGGGACAATCAGCCCCAGCATTTT. It is translated as CASSLEDRDNQPQHF.

This clone has more than one count but fewer than ten. The rearrangement uses TRBV6-5 and TRBJ2-7; D is undetermined. V was pared by 7 bases and J by 3 bases, with 19 bases between. Germline V CDR1 and CDR2: MNHEY, SVGAGI. The CDR3 spans 15 residues. CDR3 in DNA: TGTGCCAGCACCCCTACTCAAGGGATATACTACGAGCAGTACGTC. Protein product: CASTPTQGIYYEQYV.

The V call is TRBV10-1, the J call TRBJ2-7, with a weak D call TRBD1 (6 bases). The CDR3 loop spans 13 amino acids. The ends were cut back, 9 bases at V and 2 bases at J, with 14 bases in the middle. Germline V gene lookup returns CDR1 WNHNN and CDR2 SYGVQD (reference sequence). In DNA, the CDR3 is TGCGCCAGTTCGGATGAGGGGGCCTACGAGCAGTACTTC. Translation gives CASSDEGAYEQYF.

The chain employs TRBV28 and TRBJ2-1; D is uncertain. Germline-derived CDR1 and CDR2 are MDHEN and SYDVKM. Trimming removed 2 bases from V and 6 bases from J, with 8 bases in between. The CDR3 runs to 13 residues. The CDR3 protein is CASSLGPPNEQFF. CDR3 DNA sequence: TGTGCCAGCAGTTTAGGCCCTCCCAATGAGCAGTTCTTC. Together with reference TRBV28 and TRBJ2-1, the CDR3 gives the full variable domain: DVKVTQSSRYLVKRTGEKVFLECVQDMDHENMFWYRQDPGLGLRLIYFSYDVKMKEKGDIPEGYSVSREKKERFSLILESASTNQTSMYLCASSLGPPNEQFFGPGTRLTVL.

This chain uses TRBV5-8 with TRBJ1-1; D gene unclear. There are 15 residues in the CDR3. V was pared by 4 bases and J by 0 bases, with 13 bases between. Germline V gene data show CDR1 as SGHTS and CDR2 as YDEGEE. The CDR3 spells CASSPGNVMNTEAFF. As DNA, the CDR3 is TGTGCCAGCAGCCCGGGAAACGTGATGAACACTGAAGCTTTCTTT. Filled out from reference TRBV5-8 and TRBJ1-1, the complete variable domain reads EAGVTQSPTHLIKTRGQQATLRCSPISGHTSVYWYQQALGLGLQFLLWYDEGEERNRGNFPPRFSGRQFPNYSSELNVNALELEDSALYLCASSPGNVMNTEAFFGQGTRLTVV.